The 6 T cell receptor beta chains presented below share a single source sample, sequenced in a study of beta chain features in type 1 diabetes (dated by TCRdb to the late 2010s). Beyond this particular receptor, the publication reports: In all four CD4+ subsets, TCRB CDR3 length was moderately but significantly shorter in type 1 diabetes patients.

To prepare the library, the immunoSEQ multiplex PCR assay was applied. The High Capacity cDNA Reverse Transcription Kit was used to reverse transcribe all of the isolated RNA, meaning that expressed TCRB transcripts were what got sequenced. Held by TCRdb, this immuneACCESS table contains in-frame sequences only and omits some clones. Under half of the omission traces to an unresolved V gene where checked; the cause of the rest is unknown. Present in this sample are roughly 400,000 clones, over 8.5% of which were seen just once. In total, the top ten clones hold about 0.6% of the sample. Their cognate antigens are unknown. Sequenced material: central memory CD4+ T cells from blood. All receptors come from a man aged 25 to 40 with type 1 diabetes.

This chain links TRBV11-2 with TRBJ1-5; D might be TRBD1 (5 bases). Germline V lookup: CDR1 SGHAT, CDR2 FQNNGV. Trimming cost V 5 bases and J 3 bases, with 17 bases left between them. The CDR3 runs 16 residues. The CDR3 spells CASSQGRMSDNQPQHF. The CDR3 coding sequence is TGTGCCAGCAGCCAGGGACGGATGAGCGACAATCAGCCCCAGCATTTT.

The CDR3 loop reads CASKSGTSGELFF. In nucleotides, the CDR3 is TGCGCCAGCAAATCCGGGACAAGCGGGGAGCTGTTTTTT. V gene TRBV10-1 combines with J gene TRBJ2-2, with D possibly being TRBD1 (6 bases). The CDR3 runs 13 residues. Germline-derived CDR1 and CDR2 are WNHNN and SYGVQD (reference sequence). Trimming pared 7 bases from V and 7 bases from J, leaving 13 bases between.

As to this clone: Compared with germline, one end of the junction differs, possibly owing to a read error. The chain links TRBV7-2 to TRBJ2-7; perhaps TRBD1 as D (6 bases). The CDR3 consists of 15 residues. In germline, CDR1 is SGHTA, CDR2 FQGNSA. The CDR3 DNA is TGTGCCAGCAGCGTAGCCGCACAGGGCTCCTACGAGCAGTACTTC. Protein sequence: CASSVAAQGSYEQYF.

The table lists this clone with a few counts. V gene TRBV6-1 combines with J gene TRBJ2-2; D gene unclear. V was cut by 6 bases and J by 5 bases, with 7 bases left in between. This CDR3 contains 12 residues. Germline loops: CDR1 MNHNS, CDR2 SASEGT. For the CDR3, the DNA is TGTGCCAGCAGCCCTCAGACCGGGGAGCTGTTTTTT. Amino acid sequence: CASSPQTGELFF.

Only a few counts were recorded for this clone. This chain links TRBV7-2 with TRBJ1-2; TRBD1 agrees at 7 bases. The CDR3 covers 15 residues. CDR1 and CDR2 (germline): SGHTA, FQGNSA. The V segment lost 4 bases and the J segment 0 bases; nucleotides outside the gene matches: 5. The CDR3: CASSSPGQTNYGYTF. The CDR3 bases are TGTGCCAGCAGCTCACCGGGACAGACTAACTATGGCTACACCTTC.

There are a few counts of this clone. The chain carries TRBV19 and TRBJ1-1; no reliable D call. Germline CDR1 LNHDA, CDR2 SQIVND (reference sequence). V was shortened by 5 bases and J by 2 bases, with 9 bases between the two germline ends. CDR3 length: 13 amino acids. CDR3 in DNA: TGTGCCAGTAGTGCGTTCCGAAACACTGAAGCTTTCTTT. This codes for CASSAFRNTEAFF.